This TCR beta chain derives from a study of T cells in Graves' hyperthyroidism and ophthalmopathy. Broader study findings: Through a model of 13 V-J features, ophthalmopathy was separated from stable hyperthyroidism.

Worth noting for this clonotype: Its antigen is undetermined.

What was amplified from RNA transcripts were TCR beta CDR3 regions. HTBI primers drove first-round RT-PCR of the TCR CDR3. Via MiXCR, TCRdb re-called the multiplex PCR reads, giving one row per CDR3 protein. Of around 480,000 distinct CDR3 sequences listed, over 13% are singletons. Trimming cost V 3 bases and J 1 base, with 9 bases left between them. Germline V gene data show CDR1 as GTSNPN and CDR2 as SVGIG (reference sequence). The CDR3 loop spans 13 amino acids. Clinical symptoms, serum thyroxine and TRAb, thyroid ultrasound and orbital computed tomography together formed the diagnostic basis. Material for sequencing was blood. The V and J genes are TRBV30 and TRBJ1-1; D is undetermined. The receptor's source is a woman younger than 35 with Graves' hyperthyroidism. This chain's CDR3 is CAWSLVSNTEAFF. The CDR3 DNA follows: TGTGCCTGGAGCTTAGTTTCGAACACTGAAGCTTTCTTT.